These 19 T cell receptor beta chains share one sample of origin, sequenced in a study of T cells after yellow fever vaccination. TCRdb re-derived calls from the 5' RACE reads in MiXCR, one entry per CDR3 protein. Here the sample spans hundreds of thousands of distinct CDR3 sequences, 8.7% being singletons. Sample: PBMCs, taken on the day of the first yellow fever vaccination. These receptors were taken from a man aged 18 to 35 who received the YFV17D yellow fever vaccine.

J is TRBJ2-5 and V is TRBV20-1, with D unclear. The ends were cut back, 8 bases at V and 5 bases at J, with 18 bases in the middle. Germline CDR1 and CDR2: DFQATT and SNEGSKA (reference sequence). The CDR3 has 13 amino acids. Here the CDR3 reads CSCVHMGLETQYF. In DNA, the CDR3 is TGCAGTTGTGTGCATATGGGTCTGGAGACCCAGTACTTC.

This clonotype has a single count. V gene TRBV4-3 combines with J gene TRBJ2-7; no definite D call. V was cut by 0 bases and J by 3 bases, with 12 bases left in between. The CDR3 contains 15 residues. Germline V gene sequence: CDR1 LGHNA, CDR2 YSLEER. The CDR3 nucleotides are TGCGCCAGCAGCCAAGAACGTCCACGCTTCTACGAGCAGTACTTC. Protein product: CASSQERPRFYEQYF.

The sample holds one count of this clonotype. This rearrangement joins TRBV7-2 to TRBJ2-1; D might be TRBD2 (5 bases). Germline values: CDR1 SGHTA, CDR2 FQGNSA. The CDR3 is 14 residues long. V was pared by 2 bases and J by 8 bases, with 13 bases between. The CDR3 protein is CASSLLNSGDEQFF. CDR3 in DNA: TGTGCCAGCAGCTTATTAAACTCCGGGGATGAGCAGTTCTTC.

This clonotype was recorded at least ten times. The gene calls are TRBV9 and TRBJ1-1; maybe TRBD1 (5 bases). The CDR3 is made up of 15 amino acids. Trimming took off 0 bases at V and 1 base at J, with 10 bases between the two ends. Germline V lookup: CDR1 SGDLS, CDR2 YYNGEE. CDR3 loop: CASSVGGRANTEAFF. CDR3 sequence (DNA): TGTGCCAGCAGCGTAGGCGGCAGGGCGAACACTGAAGCTTTCTTT. The variable domain in full, completed from reference TRBV9 and TRBJ1-1, reads DSGVTQTPKHLITATGQRVTLRCSPRSGDLSVYWYQQSLDQGLQFLIQYYNGEERAKGNILERFSAQQFPDLHSELNLSSLELGDSALYFCASSVGGRANTEAFFGQGTRLTVV.

The rearrangement links TRBV6-2 or TRBV6-3 to TRBJ2-1; 9 bases are a match to TRBD2. Germline-derived CDR1 and CDR2 are MNHEY and SVGEGT. V dropped 0 bases and J dropped 2; count of bases not matched to a gene: 5. CDR3 length equals 17 residues. CDR3: CASSYSGTSFPYNEQFF. CDR3 DNA sequence: TGTGCCAGCAGTTACTCAGGGACTAGCTTCCCCTACAATGAGCAGTTCTTC.

V gene TRBV20-1 combines with J gene TRBJ1-2; weak D call: TRBD1 (6 bases). The CDR3 consists of 13 residues. Germline CDR1 is DFQATT and CDR2 is SNEGSKA (reference sequence). The V gene lost 7 bases and the J gene lost 4 bases, with 16 bases spanning the gap. The CDR3 bases are TGCAGTGTTATCCCACCAGGGGCCTATGGCTACACCTTC. Encoded protein: CSVIPPGAYGYTF.

The chain has TRBV12-3 or TRBV12-4 and TRBJ2-3, with TRBD1 matching 7 bases. V was pared by 1 base and J by 6 bases, with 4 bases of the junction left unmatched. This CDR3 region has 14 residues. The chain's CDR3 is CASSLGQGRDTQYF. The CDR3 coding sequence is TGTGCCAGCAGTTTAGGACAGGGCAGGGATACGCAGTATTTT.

This clonotype was counted a few times. The rearrangement joins TRBV7-8 to TRBJ2-7; weak D call: TRBD2 (5 bases). V shed 4 bases and J shed 4 bases, with 20 bases lying between them. CDR1 is SGHVS, CDR2 FQNEAQ, per germline. The CDR3 is 16 residues long. The CDR3 DNA reads TGTGCCAGCAGCTCACCTGCCTCGAAGGGAGTTTACGAGCAGTACGTC. This encodes CASSSPASKGVYEQYV.

As to this clonotype: A read error may explain this, as a much larger clone is one base away. The chain is built from TRBV7-2 and TRBJ2-1; 9 bases are a match to TRBD2. CDR3 length: 14 amino acids. J lost 8 bases, V lost 6 bases, and 8 bases had no gene match. Per germline, CDR1 SGHTA and CDR2 FQGNSA. CDR3 nucleotide sequence: TGTGCCAGCAGACAAAGGCTAGCGGGGTATGAGCAGTTCTTC. Amino acid sequence: CASRQRLAGYEQFF.

The rearrangement links TRBV10-3 to TRBJ2-5; 7 bases fit TRBD1. The length of the CDR3 is 15 residues. CDR1 is ENHRY, CDR2 SYGVKD, per germline. V shed 3 bases, J shed 2 bases, and the junction held 6 bases outside the gene matches. CDR3 sequence: CAISDPQTGQETQYF. The CDR3 DNA is TGTGCCATCAGTGACCCACAGACAGGGCAAGAGACCCAGTACTTC.

This clonotype appeared a few times. The chain employs TRBV7-2 and TRBJ2-1; 12 nucleotides align to TRBD2. Losses at the gene ends were 5 bases for V and 10 bases for J; bases not matched to a gene: 9. CDR3 length equals 15 residues. Germline lookup yields CDR1 SGHTA and CDR2 FQGNSA. The DNA for the CDR3 is TGTGCCAGCAGCATTTCTAGCGGGGGGGCCAGGGAGCAGTTCTTC. It is translated as CASSISSGGAREQFF.

The sample holds a few counts of this clonotype. CDR3 bases: TGCAGTGCTAGAGTGGGACTAGCGGGGGATCAGTTCTTC. Translation gives CSARVGLAGDQFF. J is TRBJ2-1 and V is TRBV20-1; 14 nucleotides line up with TRBD2. The junction had 3 bases not matched to a gene; V was cut back by 1 base and J by 13 bases. CDR3 length equals 13 residues. The germline V gene encodes CDR1 DFQATT and CDR2 SNEGSKA (reference sequence).

This clonotype was counted only a few times. The chain combines TRBV7-2 with TRBJ2-5, with D hard to call. V was clipped by 1 base and J by 4 bases, with 10 bases between them. Germline CDR1 is SGHTA and CDR2 is FQGNSA. The CDR3 spans 14 residues. DNA for the CDR3: TGTGCCAGCAGCTTAGAGGTGCGAATAGAGACCCAGTACTTC. The encoded protein is CASSLEVRIETQYF.

Note on this clonotype: A much larger clone is a single base away; this may be a read error. The CDR3 reads CASSWGQQNTEAFF. In nucleotides, the CDR3 is TGTGCCAGCAGCTGGGGACAGCAGAACACTGAAGCTTTCTTT. The chain couples TRBV5-5 to TRBJ1-1; 7 nucleotides agree with TRBD1. Germline V CDR1 and CDR2: SGHKS, YYEKEE (reference sequence). The CDR3 loop spans 14 amino acids. J was trimmed by 1 base and V by 3 bases; bases with no gene match: 3.

The chain has TRBV27 and TRBJ2-3; D perhaps matches TRBD2 (5 bases). Germline-derived CDR1 and CDR2 are MNHEY and SMNVEV (reference sequence). The CDR3 consists of 14 residues. The V end lost 2 bases, the J end lost 12 bases, and 18 bases lay between the germline ends. CDR3 sequence reads: CASSLNGEGNLQYF. For the CDR3, the DNA is TGTGCCAGCAGTTTAAATGGAGAGGGTAACCTTCAGTATTTT.

This clonotype was detected ten times or more. The rearrangement uses TRBV12-3 or TRBV12-4 and TRBJ2-7, with 8 bases aligning to TRBD1. V shed 5 bases and J 2 bases; nucleotides not matched to a gene: 5. The CDR3 sequence is 14 residues long. The CDR3 nucleotides are TGTGCCAGCAGTCCTCGACAGGGGCCCTACGAGCAGTACTTC. It codes for CASSPRQGPYEQYF.

The rearrangement joins TRBV7-3 to TRBJ1-2; TRBD1 matches at 7 bases. Germline V lookup: CDR1 SGHTA, CDR2 FQGTGA. The CDR3 has 14 residues. V trimming: 5 bases; J trimming: 0 bases; junction bases outside the gene matches: 3. Written as DNA, the CDR3 is TGTGCCAGCAGCCACGGGACAGCTAACTATGGCTACACCTTC. Translated, it gives CASSHGTANYGYTF.

This clonotype showed up just a few times. The DNA of the CDR3 is TGTGCCAGCAGACGCCCGGGACAGGGGGCCTATGGCTACACCTTC. This gives the protein CASRRPGQGAYGYTF. The rearrangement joins TRBV6-1 to TRBJ1-2; 12 bases line up with TRBD1. The length of the CDR3 is 15 residues. J lost 4 bases, V lost 6 bases, and 6 bases had no gene match. Germline-derived CDR1 and CDR2 are MNHNS and SASEGT.

This clonotype was picked up a small number of times. The chain recombines TRBV12-3 or TRBV12-4 with TRBJ1-1, with 7 bases lining up with TRBD1. This CDR3 region has 15 residues. V gave up 7 bases and J gave up 4 bases; unmatched junction bases: 12. CDR3 loop: CASTGRGQTSTEAFF. The CDR3 DNA follows: TGTGCCAGCACCGGACGGGGACAGACTTCCACTGAAGCTTTCTTT.